This entry features one TCR beta chain sequence. Antigen unknown. These data originate in a study of cytomegalovirus exposure and HLA in healthy donors. Study-wide results and limits: A later analysis linked a missense DCLRE1C variant to TCR beta V- and J-gene trimming. In vitro work confirmed that three CMV-associated chains recognize CMV antigens.

Primers included in the PCR were 60 Vbeta and 13 Jbeta primers. TCRdb's copy holds only in-frame clones and misses some; the assay was immunoSEQ multiplex PCR. The repertoire has roughly 190,000 clones, roughly 78% of them found once; the top ten carry 1.5% to 1.7%. J lost 0 bases, V lost 4 bases, and 5 bases had no gene match. In germline, CDR1 is LNHDA, CDR2 SQIVND (reference sequence). The CDR3 sequence is 16 residues long. V gene TRBV19 combines with J gene TRBJ2-2, with 7 bases identical to TRBD1. This TCR derives from a girl between 5 and 17 years old in good health and CMV-seropositive. Sequenced sample: PBMCs. DNA for the CDR3: TGTGCCAGTAGTACGCGGACAGGCCCGAACACCGGGGAGCTGTTTTTT. It translates to CASSTRTGPNTGELFF.